This T cell receptor (beta chain) is drawn from a study of blood T cell repertoires in COVID-19 (dated by TCRdb to the early 2020s). Notes on the research overall: Collaborator samples came from the United States, Italy and Spain and covered acute and convalescent phases of COVID-19. The material from the prospective study consisted of cDNA or gDNA derived from T cells, B-cell-depleted T cells, or PBMCs. Deeply sampled blood TCRbeta repertoires from subjects exposed to, actively infected with, or recovered from COVID-19 were included in the dataset. The repertoires were released in a freely available public database meant as a resource for research on the immune response to SARS-CoV-2. Samples came from the ongoing ImmuneRACE study (first 160 participants) plus 1,254 subjects from 6 global collaborators. Nearly every sample came with metadata listing a de-identified subject ID, COVID-19 status, age in years and sex. Where available, HLA class I and class II types were taken from metadata supplied by the sample provider and were not determined by assay-based typing. The paper's findings and limits, for the study overall: The amount of clinical and demographic metadata varied by source and participant and was provided uncurated.

V loses 5 bases of germline sequence and J loses 3 bases, and the interval between the two ends is 14 bases. From the cysteine through the phenylalanine, the CDR3 covers 14 amino acids. Of all the DNA, just the CDR3 is kept, 42 bases in frame from base 1. For CDR1 and CDR2, the germline V gene (reference sequence) lists SEHNR and FQNEAQ. TCRbeta CDR3 regions were amplified from genomic DNA using the immunoSEQ Assay, a bias-controlled multiplex PCR. On the study's bioinformatics: The number of nucleated cells in each sample was estimated by amplification of reference gene primers within the assay. Sequence reads were collapsed and filtered to measure the absolute abundance of every unique TCRbeta CDR3 rearrangement. For each sample, productive Simpson clonality was calculated by taking the square root of Simpson's diversity index across productive rearrangements. Held by TCRdb, this immuneACCESS table contains in-frame sequences only and omits some clones. Under half of the omission traces to an unresolved V gene where checked; the cause of the rest is unknown. From that table come the V and J calls and clone size; the DNA was used to work out D and trimming. The sample data list under 250,000 clones, and approximately 85% of these were observed just once. The top ten clones comprise about 3% of the sample.

Note on this clone: The antigen it binds to is not known. There are no base qualities to consult, and no much larger clone falls within one base.

Another Seattle source contributed samples from volunteer blood donors who had recovered from COVID-19. Whole blood was collected in K2EDTA tubes by collaborating institutions according to the institutions' own protocols. Collaborator samples were shipped for TCRbeta analysis as frozen whole blood, isolated PBMCs, or DNA extracted from either sample type. This TCR was recovered from a man aged 45-60 years who had recovered from COVID-19. The chain was built from TRBV7-9 and TRBJ2-7; 6 matching bases give a weak D call of TRBD1. The source material was peripheral blood. The CDR3 protein is CASSLGQGYYEQYF. In nucleotides, the sequence is TGTGCCAGCAGCCTAGGTCAGGGGTACTACGAGCAGTACTTC.